Sequencing of this T cell receptor (beta chain) was carried out in a study of blood T cell repertoires in COVID-19. Background on the study: T cells, B-cell-depleted T cells, or PBMCs provided the cDNA or gDNA that served as material.

This clone has only a few counts. There are 14 residues in the CDR3. Germline-derived CDR1 and CDR2 are LNHDA and SQIVND (reference sequence). V was pared by 7 bases and J by 9 bases, with 7 bases of the junction left unmatched. The protocol was immunoSEQ multiplex PCR, while the TCRdb copy is restricted to in-frame clones and leaves out a portion. Of some 140,000 clones listed, roughly 78% were seen once; the top ten hold 1.5% to 2%. The sequence came from an elderly man with acute or convalescent COVID-19. The specimen was peripheral blood. The V gene is TRBV19, the J gene TRBJ1-6, with 9 bases aligning to TRBD1. The CDR3: CASTRRQGGSPLHF. The CDR3 region has the DNA TGTGCCAGTACCCGACGACAGGGGGGTTCACCCCTCCACTTT.